This TCR beta chain was recorded in a study of radiotherapy plus CTLA-4 blockade in lung cancer. The study's findings and limits: Reportedly, early blood T cell clone dynamics best predicted response, with interferon-beta. In blood, after radiotherapy plus ipilimumab, tumor-derived TCR clones expanded.

The CDR3 totals 16 residues. Germline lookup yields CDR1 MNHEY and CDR2 SVGAGI. V dropped 2 bases and J dropped 7 bases, with 20 bases sitting between them. Assay: immunoSEQ multiplex PCR; the TCRdb copy retains only in-frame clones and omits some. Of 30,000 to 40,000 clones in the sample, approximately 70% were seen once. Comment on this clone: Its target is unknown.

Patients had chemo-refractory metastatic non-small-cell lung cancer and received focal radiation plus CTLA-4 blockade that used ipilimumab. The sample here was peripheral blood, taken from a patient treated with radiotherapy plus ipilimumab. The chain recombines TRBV6-5 with TRBJ2-5; D is unresolved. This TCR was sampled from a human donor with non-small cell lung cancer who had stable disease on radiotherapy plus ipilimumab. The CDR3 sequence is CASSYLPRDVLGTQYF. The CDR3 region has the DNA TGTGCCAGCAGTTACCTTCCCCGCGACGTTTTGGGGACCCAGTACTTC.